One sample yielded the 19 T cell receptor beta chains listed below, sequenced in a study of early T cells in non-severe SARS-CoV-2 infection. TCRdb reanalysed the 5' RACE reads using MiXCR and keeps one entry per CDR3 protein. Seen here are tens of thousands of distinct CDR3 sequences, over 8.5% observed once, and the top ten hold 10% to 15%. The sequenced sample was whole blood. The receptors were sampled from an adult who was a healthcare worker with PCR-confirmed SARS-CoV-2 infection or an uninfected control (not recorded which).

This clonotype appeared many times. V gene TRBV12-3 or TRBV12-4 combines with J gene TRBJ2-5; 15 bases line up with TRBD2. The CDR3 spans 16 residues. V lost 5 bases, J lost 5 bases, and 6 bases stayed unmatched. The CDR3 coding sequence is TGTGCCAGCAGTCTAGGACTAGCGGGGGGGATGGAGACCCAGTACTTC. Translated: CASSLGLAGGMETQYF.

This clonotype was counted many times. This rearrangement joins TRBV7-2 to TRBJ1-1, with D possibly matching TRBD1 (6 bases). The germline V gene has CDR1 SGHTA and CDR2 FQGNSA. The V end was cut by 3 bases, the J end by 11 bases, with 16 bases between. The CDR3 covers 13 residues. The CDR3 region is CASSFGTSLGAFF. In nucleotides, the CDR3 is TGTGCCAGCAGCTTTGGGACATCACTTGGCGCTTTCTTT.

A few counts support this clonotype. V is TRBV11-2 and J is TRBJ2-5; a weak D match, TRBD2 (5 bases). CDR3 length equals 15 residues. V was cut by 0 bases and J by 5 bases, with 13 bases left in between. The germline V gene has CDR1 SGHAT and CDR2 FQNNGV. CDR3 bases: TGTGCCAGCAGCTTAGAAGGCCGGGGTATTGAGACCCAGTACTTC. It codes for CASSLEGRGIETQYF.

Only a few counts were recorded for this clonotype. The chain couples TRBV29-1 to TRBJ1-1; D is possibly TRBD1 (6 bases). The germline CDR1 and CDR2 sequences are SQVTM and ANQGSEA. The V and J ends lost 6 bases and 0 bases respectively, with 11 bases between them. The CDR3 is 13 residues long. The chain's CDR3 is CSVAGVLNTEAFF. The CDR3 DNA reads as TGCAGCGTGGCAGGGGTATTGAACACTGAAGCTTTCTTT. The full variable domain, rest sourced from reference TRBV29-1 and TRBJ1-1, is SAVISQKPSRDICQRGTSLTIQCQVDSQVTMMFWYRQQPGQSLTLIATANQGSEATYESGFVIDKFPISRPNLTFSTLTVSNMSPEDSSIYLCSVAGVLNTEAFFGQGTRLTVV.

This clonotype was found many times. The chain joins TRBV6-5 to TRBJ1-1, with D perhaps matching TRBD1 (6 bases). The CDR3 totals 18 residues. Germline V gives CDR1 MNHEY, CDR2 SVGAGI. V lost 0 bases to trimming and J lost 1 base, with 18 bases between them. This CDR3 reads CASSYSPNLQGPNTEAFF. The CDR3 coding sequence is TGTGCCAGCAGTTACTCACCTAATTTACAGGGACCGAACACTGAAGCTTTCTTT.

CDR3 loop: CAISEPRQGSPLHF. As DNA, the CDR3 is TGTGCCATCAGTGAGCCCCGACAGGGTTCACCCCTCCACTTT. The V and J genes are TRBV10-3 and TRBJ1-6, with 7 bases lining up with TRBD1. V lost 2 bases and J lost 9; bases outside the gene matches: 4. CDR3 length equals 14 residues. Germline loops: CDR1 ENHRY, CDR2 SYGVKD.

At least ten counts were recorded for this clonotype. The CDR3 DNA reads as TGTGCCAGCAGTCCGGAGGTAGGGCGATCAATGCGGCAGTACTTC. Amino acids: CASSPEVGRSMRQYF. The rearrangement joins TRBV28 to TRBJ2-7; D may be TRBD2 (5 bases). Germline V CDR1 and CDR2: MDHEN, SYDVKM. This CDR3 is 15 amino acids long. V dropped 5 bases and J dropped 9 bases, with 23 bases sitting between them.

This clonotype has ten or more counts. The chain recombines TRBV29-1 with TRBJ2-1, with 8 bases matching TRBD1. There are 12 residues in the CDR3. Germline CDR1 and CDR2: SQVTM and ANQGSEA. V shed 8 bases and J 0 bases; nucleotides not matched to a gene: 0. The chain's CDR3 is CSTGGSYNEQFF. DNA for the CDR3: TGCAGCACAGGGGGCTCCTACAATGAGCAGTTCTTC.

The gene calls are TRBV29-1 and TRBJ2-5; TRBD2 aligns across 11 bases. CDR3 size: 13 residues. V dropped 8 bases and J dropped 1; count of bases not matched to a gene: 3. Per the germline V gene, CDR1 is SQVTM and CDR2 is ANQGSEA. CDR3 amino acids: CSCTSGGQETQYF. CDR3 DNA sequence: TGCAGCTGTACTAGCGGGGGCCAAGAGACCCAGTACTTC.

This clonotype was observed at least ten times. The chain is built from TRBV11-3 and TRBJ2-2; D is perhaps TRBD1 or TRBD2 (5 bases each). The CDR3 is 16 residues long. V was shortened by 3 bases and J by 5 bases, with 16 bases between the two germline ends. Germline V gives CDR1 SGHNT, CDR2 YENEEA. Here the CDR3 reads CASSLYSGPGTGELFF. The CDR3 DNA sequence: TGTGCCAGCAGCTTGTACTCGGGGCCTGGGACCGGGGAGCTGTTTTTT. Looking up the rest from reference TRBV11-3 and TRBJ2-2 gives the full variable domain: EAGVVQSPRYKIIEKKQPVAFWCNPISGHNTLYWYLQNLGQGPELLIRYENEEAVDDSQLPKDRFSAERLKGVDSTLKIQPAELGDSAVYLCASSLYSGPGTGELFFGEGSRLTVL.

In its sample, this clonotype was seen many times. The rearrangement links TRBV19 to TRBJ2-7; 7 bases line up with TRBD1. CDR1 is LNHDA and CDR2 is SQIVND in the germline V gene (reference sequence). The CDR3 has 12 residues. The trim removed 8 bases at V and 6 bases at J, leaving 7 bases unmatched. The CDR3 loop is CASGHRGREQYF. CDR3 nucleotides: TGTGCCAGTGGCCACAGGGGCCGCGAGCAGTACTTC. Drawing the rest from reference TRBV19 and TRBJ2-7, the complete variable domain is DGGITQSPKYLFRKEGQNVTLSCEQNLNHDAMYWYRQDPGQGLRLIYYSQIVNDFQKGDIAEGYSVSREKKESFPLTVTSAQKNPTAFYLCASGHRGREQYFGPGTRLTVT.

This clonotype was seen many times. Its ends do not fully match the called genes, so a read error is possible. The chain carries TRBV20-1 and TRBJ2-7; TRBD2 aligns across 7 bases. Germline CDR1 reads DFQATT; CDR2 reads SNEGSKA (reference sequence). The CDR3 length is 13 residues. The CDR3 coding sequence is TGCAGTGCTAGAGAGCCTGGGGGGGTCGAGAAGTACTTC. Encoded protein: CSAREPGGVEKYF.

This clonotype was recorded at least ten times. The chain joins TRBV6-6 to TRBJ1-6; no definite D call. CDR1 is MNHNY, CDR2 SVGAGI, per germline (reference sequence). Trimming removed 7 bases from V and 8 bases from J, with 12 bases in between. This CDR3 is built from 13 residues. CDR3: CASTSGFDSPLHF. The DNA for the CDR3 is TGTGCCAGCACCTCGGGGTTCGATTCACCCCTCCACTTT.

There are many counts of this clonotype. This chain links TRBV11-2 with TRBJ2-7, with TRBD1 matching 11 bases. The CDR3 runs 15 residues. Germline V gives CDR1 SGHAT, CDR2 FQNNGV. The V and J ends lost 5 bases and 6 bases, in that order; junction bases with no gene match: 9. The CDR3 loop reads CASSKTGTGGIEQYF. CDR3 DNA sequence: TGTGCCAGCAGCAAAACCGGGACAGGGGGTATCGAGCAGTACTTC.

The rearrangement links TRBV6-4 to TRBJ2-4; D unresolved. Germline V gives CDR1 MRHNA, CDR2 SNTAGT. The CDR3 consists of 14 residues. V lost 9 bases and J lost 3, with 15 bases in between. CDR3 in DNA: TGTGCCAGGGGTAGCCCCTGTGACAAAAACATTCAGTACTTC. It translates to CARGSPCDKNIQYF.

This clonotype was seen repeatedly, ten times or more. J is TRBJ1-2 and V is TRBV6-2 or TRBV6-3; unclear D gene. This CDR3 has 13 residues. The germline V and J ends were trimmed by 10 bases and 8 bases, with 20 bases remaining between them. Germline V gene lookup returns CDR1 MNHEY and CDR2 SVGEGT. The CDR3 region has the DNA TGTGCCACCGCCGAGACCCCCAAGTTCGGCTACACCTTC. It yields the protein CATAETPKFGYTF.

The chain joins TRBV27 to TRBJ2-1; 7 positions match TRBD1. The CDR3 spans 15 residues. With V trimmed by 2 bases and J by 6 bases, 7 bases remained unmatched. Germline V gene sequence: CDR1 MNHEY, CDR2 SMNVEV (reference sequence). The CDR3 nucleotides are TGTGCCAGCAGTTTAGTACAGGGGATTGGCAATGAGCAGTTCTTC. It translates to CASSLVQGIGNEQFF.

This clonotype was observed many times. The V gene is TRBV13, the J gene TRBJ1-1; tentative D call: TRBD1 (6 bases). The CDR3 extends over 14 amino acids. V lost 5 bases and J lost 3, with 13 bases in between. Germline V lookup: CDR1 PRHDT, CDR2 FYEKMQ (reference sequence). CDR3 bases: TGTGCCAGCAGCAAACAGGGCAGGGACACTGAAGCTTTCTTT. Translation gives CASSKQGRDTEAFF.

In this sample, this clonotype turned up many times. The chain uses TRBV7-7 and TRBJ1-1; no clear D. The CDR3 is 13 residues long. The germline V gene has CDR1 SSHAT and CDR2 FNYEAQ (reference sequence). V shed 5 bases and J shed 5 bases, with 12 bases lying between them. CDR3 region: CASSPMVGTEAFF. The DNA of the CDR3 is TGTGCCAGCAGCCCAATGGTGGGTACTGAAGCTTTCTTT. The whole variable domain, remainder taken from reference TRBV7-7 and TRBJ1-1, is GAGVSQSPRYKVTKRGQDVTLRCDPISSHATLYWYQQALGQGPEFLTYFNYEAQPDKSGLPSDRFSAERPEGSISTLTIQRTEQRDSAMYRCASSPMVGTEAFFGQGTRLTVV.